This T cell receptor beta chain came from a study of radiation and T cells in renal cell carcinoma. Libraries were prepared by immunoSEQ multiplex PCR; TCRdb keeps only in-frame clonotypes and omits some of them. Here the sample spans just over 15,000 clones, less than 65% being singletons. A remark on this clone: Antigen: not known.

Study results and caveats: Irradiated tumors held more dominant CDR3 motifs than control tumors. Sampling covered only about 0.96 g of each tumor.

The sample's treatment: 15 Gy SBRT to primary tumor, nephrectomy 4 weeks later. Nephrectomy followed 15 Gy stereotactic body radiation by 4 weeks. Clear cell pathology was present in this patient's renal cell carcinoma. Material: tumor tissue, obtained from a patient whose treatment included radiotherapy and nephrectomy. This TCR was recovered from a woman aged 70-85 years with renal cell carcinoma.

The CDR3, as DNA: TGTGCCAGCAGCGCAGGGAATGATGAAAAACTGTTTTTT. This sequence encodes CASSAGNDEKLFF. The rearrangement joins TRBV9 to TRBJ1-4; D possibly corresponds to TRBD1 (5 bases). The CDR3 length is 13 residues. Germline-derived CDR1 and CDR2 are SGDLS and YYNGEE. The germline V and J ends were trimmed by 3 bases and 6 bases, with 9 bases remaining between them.